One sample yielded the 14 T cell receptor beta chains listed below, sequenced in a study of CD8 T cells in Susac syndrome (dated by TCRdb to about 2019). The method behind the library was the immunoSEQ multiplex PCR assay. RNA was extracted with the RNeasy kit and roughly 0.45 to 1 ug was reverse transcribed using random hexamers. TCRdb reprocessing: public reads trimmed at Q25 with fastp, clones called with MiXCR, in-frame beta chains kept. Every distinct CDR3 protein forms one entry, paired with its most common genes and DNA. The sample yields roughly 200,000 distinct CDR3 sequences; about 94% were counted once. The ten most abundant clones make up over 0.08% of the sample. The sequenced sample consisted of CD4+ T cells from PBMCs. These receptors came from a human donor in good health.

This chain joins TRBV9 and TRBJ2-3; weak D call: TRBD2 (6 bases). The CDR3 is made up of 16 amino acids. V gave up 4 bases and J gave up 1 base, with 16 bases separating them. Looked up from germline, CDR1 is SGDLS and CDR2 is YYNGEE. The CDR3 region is CASSPKRASGTDTQYF. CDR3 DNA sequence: TGTGCCAGCAGCCCAAAACGGGCTAGCGGCACAGATACGCAGTATTTT.

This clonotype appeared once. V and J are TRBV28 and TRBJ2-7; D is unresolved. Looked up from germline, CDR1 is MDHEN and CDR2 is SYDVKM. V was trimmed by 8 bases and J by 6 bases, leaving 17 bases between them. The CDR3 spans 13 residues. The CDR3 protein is CASLSGSDGEQYF. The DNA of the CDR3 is TGTGCCAGCCTCTCTGGTTCCGACGGCGAGCAGTACTTC. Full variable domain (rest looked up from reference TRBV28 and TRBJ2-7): DVKVTQSSRYLVKRTGEKVFLECVQDMDHENMFWYRQDPGLGLRLIYFSYDVKMKEKGDIPEGYSVSREKKERFSLILESASTNQTSMYLCASLSGSDGEQYFGPGTRLTVT.

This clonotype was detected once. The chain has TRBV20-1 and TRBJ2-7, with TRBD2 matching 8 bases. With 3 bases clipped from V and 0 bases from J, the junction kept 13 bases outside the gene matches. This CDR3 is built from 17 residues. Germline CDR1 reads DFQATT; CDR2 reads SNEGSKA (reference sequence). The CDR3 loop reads CSARDPTLAGSSYEQYF. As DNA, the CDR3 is TGCAGTGCTAGGGATCCAACTTTAGCGGGGAGCTCCTACGAGCAGTACTTC.

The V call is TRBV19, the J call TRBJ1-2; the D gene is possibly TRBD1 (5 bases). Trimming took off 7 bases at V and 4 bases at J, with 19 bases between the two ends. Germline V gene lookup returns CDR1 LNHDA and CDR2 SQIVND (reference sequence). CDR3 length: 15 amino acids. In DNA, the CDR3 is TGTGCCAGTAAACGGGCACCCGAAAGGGGCTATGGCTACACCTTC. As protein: CASKRAPERGYGYTF.

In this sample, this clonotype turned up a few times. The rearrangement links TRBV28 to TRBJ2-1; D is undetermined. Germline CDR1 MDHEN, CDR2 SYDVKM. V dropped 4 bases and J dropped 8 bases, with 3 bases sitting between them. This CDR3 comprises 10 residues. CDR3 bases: TGTGCCAGCAGTTCCGATGAGCAGTTCTTC. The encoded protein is CASSSDEQFF.

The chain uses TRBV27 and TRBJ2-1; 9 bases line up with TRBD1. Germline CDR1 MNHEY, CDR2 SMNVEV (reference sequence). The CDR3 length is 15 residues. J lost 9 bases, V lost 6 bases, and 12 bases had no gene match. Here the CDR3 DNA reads TGTGCCAGCAGCCCTACCGGGACAGGGAATGTTGAGCAGTTCTTC. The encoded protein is CASSPTGTGNVEQFF.

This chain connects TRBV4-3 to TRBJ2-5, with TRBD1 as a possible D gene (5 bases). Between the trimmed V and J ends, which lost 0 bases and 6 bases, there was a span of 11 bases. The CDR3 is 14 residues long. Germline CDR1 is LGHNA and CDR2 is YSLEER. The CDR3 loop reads CASSQDLGPKTQYF. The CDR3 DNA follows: TGCGCCAGCAGCCAAGATTTGGGGCCGAAGACCCAGTACTTC.

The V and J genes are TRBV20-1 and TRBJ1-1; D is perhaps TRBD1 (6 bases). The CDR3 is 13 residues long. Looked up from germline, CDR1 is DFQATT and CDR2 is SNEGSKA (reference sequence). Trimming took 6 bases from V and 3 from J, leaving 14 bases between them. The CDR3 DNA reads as TGCAGTGCGCAGGGGCTCGGGGACACTGAAGCTTTCTTT. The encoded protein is CSAQGLGDTEAFF.

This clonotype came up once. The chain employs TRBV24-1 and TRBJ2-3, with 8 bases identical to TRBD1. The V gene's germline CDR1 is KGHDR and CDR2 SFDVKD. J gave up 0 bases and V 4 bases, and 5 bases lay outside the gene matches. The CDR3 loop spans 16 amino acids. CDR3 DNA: TGTGCCACCAGTGAAGGACAGGGTTCTAGCACAGATACGCAGTATTTT. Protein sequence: CATSEGQGSSTDTQYF.

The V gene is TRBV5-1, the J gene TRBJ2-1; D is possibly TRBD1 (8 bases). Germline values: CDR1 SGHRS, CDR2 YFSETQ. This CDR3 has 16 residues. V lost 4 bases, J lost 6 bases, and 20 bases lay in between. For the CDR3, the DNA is TGCGCCAGCAGCCACGACGGACAGGGAGGGGGCAATGAGCAGTTCTTC. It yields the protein CASSHDGQGGGNEQFF. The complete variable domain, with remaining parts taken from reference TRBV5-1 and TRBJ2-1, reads KAGVTQTPRYLIKTRGQQVTLSCSPISGHRSVSWYQQTPGQGLQFLFEYFSETQRNKGNFPGRFSGRQFSNSRSEMNVSTLELGDSALYLCASSHDGQGGGNEQFFGPGTRLTVL.

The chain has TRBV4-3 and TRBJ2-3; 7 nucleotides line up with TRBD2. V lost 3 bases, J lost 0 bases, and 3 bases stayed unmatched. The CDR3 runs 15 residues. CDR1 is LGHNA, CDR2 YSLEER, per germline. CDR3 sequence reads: CASSHEGGSTDTQYF. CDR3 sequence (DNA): TGCGCCAGCAGCCATGAGGGAGGGAGCACAGATACGCAGTATTTT.

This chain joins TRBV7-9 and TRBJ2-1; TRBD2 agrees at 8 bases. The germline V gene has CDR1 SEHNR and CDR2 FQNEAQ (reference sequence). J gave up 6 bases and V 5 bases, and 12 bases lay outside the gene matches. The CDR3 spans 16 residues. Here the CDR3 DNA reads TGTGCCAGCAGCCTACTGAGCGGGAGAGGGGGCAATGAGCAGTTCTTC. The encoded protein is CASSLLSGRGGNEQFF.

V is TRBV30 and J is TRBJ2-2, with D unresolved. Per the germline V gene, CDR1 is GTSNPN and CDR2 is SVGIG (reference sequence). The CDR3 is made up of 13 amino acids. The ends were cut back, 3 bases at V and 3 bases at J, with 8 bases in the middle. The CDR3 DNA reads TGTGCCTGGAGCCATGCCTACACCGGGGAGCTGTTTTTT. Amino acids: CAWSHAYTGELFF.

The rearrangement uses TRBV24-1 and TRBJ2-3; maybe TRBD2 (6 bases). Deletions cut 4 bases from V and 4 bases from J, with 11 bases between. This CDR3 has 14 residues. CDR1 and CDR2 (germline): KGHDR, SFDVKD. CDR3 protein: CATSDPTSSDTQYF. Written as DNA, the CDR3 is TGTGCCACCAGTGACCCGACTAGTTCAGATACGCAGTATTTT.